This TCR beta chain appears in the sequencing data of a study of human T cells and chemical hapten exposure. This sample's time point: pre-sensitization, week 0. Specified treatment: therapeutic diphenylcyclopropenone sensitization with weekly scalp DPC. The sample holds many counts of this clonotype. TCRdb independently ran MiXCR on the RACE reads; one entry per CDR3 protein. This table has 100,000 to 150,000 distinct CDR3 sequences, about 14% appearing once. The CDR3 is 18 amino acids. Trimming took 0 bases from V and 2 from J, leaving 20 bases between them. Germline-derived CDR1 and CDR2 are LGHNA and YSLEER.

The receptor was isolated from a woman between 18 and 29 years old with alopecia areata. Some clones in this sample may be carry-over from other donors' samples. The gene calls are TRBV4-3 and TRBJ2-7; possibly TRBD1 for D (7 bases). Sequences were derived from whole blood, sampled in connection with sensitization to the hapten diphenylcyclopropenone (DPC). In DNA form, the CDR3 reads TGCGCCAGCAGCCAAGATCGTTTCGGCAGGGGGGCTGCCTACGAGCAGTACTTC. It yields the protein CASSQDRFGRGAAYEQYF.